This TCR beta chain was observed in a study of cytomegalovirus exposure and HLA in healthy donors. Study as a whole: An analysis done earlier identified 117 million unique TCR beta sequences from around 180 million T cells. Ancestry clustering placed 81% of approximately 370 genotyped donors in the Caucasian-associated cluster.

PCR primers comprised 60 Vbeta and 13 Jbeta primers. The method was immunoSEQ multiplex PCR; TCRdb's version includes in-frame clones alone and lacks a portion of them. The sample contains about 140,000 clones, about 80% of which appear only once. There are 16 residues in the CDR3. Germline V gene lookup returns CDR1 SGHTS and CDR2 YDEGEE. V gave up 4 bases and J gave up 5 bases; unmatched junction bases: 9. The V and J genes are TRBV5-8 and TRBJ2-1; TRBD2 matches at 10 bases. The specimen sequenced was PBMCs. This TCR came from a woman aged 40 to 50 in good health and CMV-seronegative. CDR3 bases: TGTGCCAGCAGCCGTATCGGACTAGCGGAAGACAATGAGCAGTTCTTC. Its protein product is CASSRIGLAEDNEQFF.